These 31 T cell receptor beta chains were sequenced from one sample in a study of control samples from healthy donors and cancer patients. TCRdb keeps only in-frame clones here, not all; method: immunoSEQ multiplex PCR. The sample holds 160,000 or so clones, roughly 92% seen once. The source material was blood. Receptors were obtained from a man aged 45-65 years in good health.

The J gene is TRBJ2-3, the V gene TRBV19; D gene uncertain. CDR1 LNHDA and CDR2 SQIVND come from the germline V gene (reference sequence). Trimming took off 6 bases at V and 4 bases at J, with 14 bases between the two ends. The CDR3 loop spans 14 amino acids. The chain's CDR3 is CASRAEEGPDTQYF. For the CDR3, the DNA is TGTGCCAGTAGGGCGGAAGAAGGCCCAGATACGCAGTATTTT. Full variable domain (missing parts from reference TRBV19 and TRBJ2-3): DGGITQSPKYLFRKEGQNVTLSCEQNLNHDAMYWYRQDPGQGLRLIYYSQIVNDFQKGDIAEGYSVSREKKESFPLTVTSAQKNPTAFYLCASRAEEGPDTQYFGPGTRLTVL.

This chain links TRBV11-2 with TRBJ1-3; possible D gene TRBD1, 5 bases. V lost 5 bases and J lost 4, with 18 bases in between. This CDR3 has 16 amino acids. Germline lookup yields CDR1 SGHAT and CDR2 FQNNGV. The CDR3 DNA reads TGTGCCAGCAGCCCACGACAGCGTGTAGAGGGAAACACCATATATTTT. This gives the protein CASSPRQRVEGNTIYF.

The rearrangement links TRBV10-3 to TRBJ1-2, with D possibly TRBD1 on 5 matching bases. CDR3 size: 15 residues. Germline CDR1 ENHRY, CDR2 SYGVKD. The V end lost 0 bases, the J end lost 8 bases, and 16 bases lay between the germline ends. The CDR3 coding sequence is TGTGCCATCAGTGAGTCCGGGGGGATGGGGCGAGGCTACACCTTC. This gives the protein CAISESGGMGRGYTF.

CDR3 amino acids: CASSYVASGISEQFF. The CDR3 coding sequence is TGTGCCAGCAGTTACGTGGCTAGCGGGATTAGTGAGCAGTTCTTC. This rearrangement joins TRBV6-5 to TRBJ2-1; TRBD2 matches at 9 bases. V shed 2 bases, J shed 9 bases, and the junction held 8 bases outside the gene matches. Germline V gene lookup returns CDR1 MNHEY and CDR2 SVGAGI. The CDR3 contains 15 residues.

V gene TRBV24-1 combines with J gene TRBJ2-5, with D perhaps TRBD2 (5 bases). Germline V gene lookup returns CDR1 KGHDR and CDR2 SFDVKD. Trimming took off 7 bases at V and 2 bases at J, with 13 bases between the two ends. The CDR3 spans 14 residues. The CDR3 loop reads CATSGRTLQETQYF. The CDR3 nucleotides are TGTGCCACCAGCGGACGGACTTTACAAGAGACCCAGTACTTC.

This chain joins TRBV29-1 and TRBJ2-1; 8 positions agree with TRBD1. The germline V gene encodes CDR1 SQVTM and CDR2 ANQGSEA. Losses at the gene ends were 7 bases for V and 4 bases for J; bases not matched to a gene: 6. The CDR3 runs to 13 residues. This CDR3 is CSGRDRTYNEQFF. The CDR3 coding sequence is TGCAGCGGCCGGGACAGGACTTACAATGAGCAGTTCTTC.

As concerns this clone: The final CDR3 position lacks the conserved phenylalanine or tryptophan, pointing to a likely read error. Because the CDR3's place on the DNA is in doubt, the DNA is left out and the CDR3 is given as listed by TCRdb. V usage is TRBV20-1 and J usage is TRBJ1-1. Including both end residues, the CDR3 is 11 amino acids long. CDR1 is DFQATT and CDR2 is SNEGSKA in the germline V gene (reference sequence). The CDR3 is CSARDQIYYRV.

The chain is built from TRBV6-5 and TRBJ2-7; D perhaps matches TRBD2 (5 bases). V lost 6 bases, J lost 0 bases, and 9 bases lay in between. The germline gives CDR1 MNHEY, CDR2 SVGAGI. This CDR3 is 13 amino acids long. The CDR3 DNA sequence: TGTGCCAGCAGGAGAGGGTTCTCCTACGAGCAGTACTTC. This encodes CASRRGFSYEQYF.

The rearrangement links TRBV6-5 to TRBJ2-3; D unresolved. The CDR3 has 11 amino acids. Trimming pared 10 bases from V and 5 bases from J, leaving 10 bases between. Per the germline V gene, CDR1 is MNHEY and CDR2 is SVGAGI. The CDR3 sequence is CATMHGDTQYF. As DNA, the CDR3 is TGTGCCACCATGCATGGAGATACGCAGTATTTT.

V gene TRBV19 combines with J gene TRBJ2-7, with D perhaps TRBD2 (6 bases). V shed 9 bases and J shed 6 bases, with 30 bases lying between them. Germline CDR1 and CDR2: LNHDA and SQIVND (reference sequence). The CDR3 is 17 residues long. The CDR3 here is CASSHTGGSLRKGEQYF. CDR3 bases: TGTGCCAGCAGCCACACCGGAGGGAGCCTACGGAAAGGCGAGCAGTACTTC.

V gene TRBV6-5 combines with J gene TRBJ2-3; 8 bases match TRBD2. With V trimmed by 8 bases and J by 4 bases, 8 bases remained unmatched. The germline CDR1 and CDR2 sequences are MNHEY and SVGAGI. The CDR3 extends over 14 amino acids. CDR3 sequence: CASGSGSRADTQYF. CDR3 coding DNA: TGTGCCAGCGGAAGCGGGAGTCGGGCAGATACGCAGTATTTT.

V gene TRBV4-1 combines with J gene TRBJ2-5, with 8 bases identical to TRBD2. The CDR3 is made up of 15 amino acids. Germline CDR1 MGHRA, CDR2 YSYEKL. V lost 3 bases to trimming and J lost 2 bases; unmatched junction nucleotides: 5. CDR3 residues: CASSHTSGRQETQYF. In DNA form, the CDR3 reads TGCGCCAGCAGCCATACCAGCGGGAGACAAGAGACCCAGTACTTC.

The rearrangement links TRBV15 to TRBJ2-3, with TRBD2 matching 13 bases. This CDR3 region has 18 residues. The germline gives CDR1 LNHNV, CDR2 YYDKDF (reference sequence). Trimming removed 3 bases from V and 1 base from J; junction bases left unmatched: 7. The CDR3 bases are TGTGCCACCAGCAGTCCCGGGACTAGCGGGACGCGCACAGATACGCAGTATTTT. This encodes CATSSPGTSGTRTDTQYF.

This clone was detected only once. V is TRBV11-2 and J is TRBJ2-1; D is perhaps TRBD2 (6 bases). Trimming cost V 6 bases and J 2 bases, with 14 bases left between them. The CDR3 spans 15 residues. Germline V CDR1 and CDR2: SGHAT, FQNNGV. The CDR3 nucleotides read TGTGCCAGCAGTCGTTTAGCGGACGCCTACAATGAGCAGTTCTTC. This encodes CASSRLADAYNEQFF. Drawing the rest from reference TRBV11-2 and TRBJ2-1, the complete variable domain is EAGVAQSPRYKIIEKRQSVAFWCNPISGHATLYWYQQILGQGPKLLIQFQNNGVVDDSQLPKDRFSAERLKGVDSTLKIQPAKLEDSAVYLCASSRLADAYNEQFFGPGTRLTVL.

CDR3 coding DNA: TGTGCCAGCGGGAGGACAGATACGCAGTATTTT. Amino acid sequence: CASGRTDTQYF. The chain uses TRBV12-3 or TRBV12-4 and TRBJ2-3; the D gene is possibly TRBD2 (6 bases). Trimming pared 8 bases from V and 3 bases from J, leaving 6 bases between. The CDR3 is made up of 11 amino acids.

This sequence joins TRBV29-1 and TRBJ2-1; possibly TRBD1 or TRBD2 for D (5 bases each). This CDR3 comprises 14 residues. The germline V and J ends were trimmed by 5 bases and 3 bases, with 14 bases remaining between them. Per the germline V gene, CDR1 is SQVTM and CDR2 is ANQGSEA. The CDR3 here is CSVPRGGDYNEQFF. The CDR3 region has the DNA TGCAGCGTTCCCCGGGGCGGAGACTACAATGAGCAGTTCTTC.

V and J are TRBV18 and TRBJ2-1; D unclear. V was cut by 5 bases and J by 8 bases, with 13 bases left in between. The V gene's germline CDR1 is KGHSH and CDR2 LQKENI. The CDR3 totals 13 residues. The CDR3 coding sequence is TGTGCCAGCTCATCCGTTGGATCCCATGAGCAGTTCTTC. The encoded protein is CASSSVGSHEQFF.

The chain combines TRBV4-1 with TRBJ2-3; TRBD2 aligns across 14 bases. This CDR3 region has 19 residues. Per germline, CDR1 MGHRA and CDR2 YSYEKL. Trimming removed 2 bases from V and 1 base from J; junction bases left unmatched: 8. The CDR3, as DNA: TGCGCCAGCAGCCAACCGACTAGCGGGAGGGGTCGGGGCACAGATACGCAGTATTTT. Translated, it gives CASSQPTSGRGRGTDTQYF.

The CDR3: CASSLGGVKNIQYF. CDR3 coding DNA: TGCGCCAGCAGCTTGGGGGGAGTGAAAAACATTCAGTACTTC. V is TRBV5-1 and J is TRBJ2-4; D possibly corresponds to TRBD2 (5 bases). This CDR3 contains 14 residues. The germline V gene encodes CDR1 SGHRS and CDR2 YFSETQ. The V end was cut by 0 bases, the J end by 4 bases, with 8 bases between.

This chain connects TRBV5-4 to TRBJ2-7; 8 bases are shared with TRBD2. This CDR3 has 14 amino acids. Germline assignment: CDR1 SGHNT and CDR2 YYREEE (reference sequence). The trim removed 0 bases at V and 4 bases at J, leaving 3 bases unmatched. Here the CDR3 DNA reads TGTGCCAGCAGCTTGGGTACTAGCGGATACGAGCAGTACTTC. Its protein product is CASSLGTSGYEQYF.

Here the CDR3 DNA reads TGTGCCAGCAGTTTACGGTACCAGTCCTACGAGCAGTACTTC. Translation gives CASSLRYQSYEQYF. This chain connects TRBV27 to TRBJ2-7; unclear D gene. CDR3 size: 14 residues. Trimming shortened V by 2 bases and J by 1 base, and 9 bases separated the two germline ends. Germline lookup yields CDR1 MNHEY and CDR2 SMNVEV (reference sequence).

This clone has just one count. This chain joins TRBV4-2 and TRBJ2-1; TRBD1 matches 8 bases. CDR1 LGHNA and CDR2 YNFKEQ come from the germline V gene. Trimming removed 0 bases from V and 7 bases from J; junction bases left unmatched: 11. The CDR3 spans 17 residues. CDR3 sequence: CASSQDSATGARNEQFF. The CDR3 DNA follows: TGTGCCAGCAGCCAAGATTCAGCGACAGGGGCAAGGAATGAGCAGTTCTTC.

This sequence joins TRBV4-1 and TRBJ2-7, with 9 nucleotides matching TRBD1. The length of the CDR3 is 15 residues. Trimming removed 0 bases from V and 3 bases from J; junction bases left unmatched: 3. Germline assignment: CDR1 MGHRA and CDR2 YSYEKL. The DNA of the CDR3 is TGCGCCAGCAGCCAAGAATCGACAGGGGGCTACGAGCAGTACTTC. It codes for CASSQESTGGYEQYF.

This chain connects TRBV6-2 or TRBV6-3 to TRBJ2-5; no clear D. V lost 4 bases and J lost 5, with 5 bases in between. This CDR3 has 11 residues. Germline loops: CDR1 MNHEY, CDR2 SVGEGT. DNA of the CDR3: TGTGCCAGCAGTTTCAGGGAGACCCAGTACTTC. This sequence encodes CASSFRETQYF.

The rearrangement uses TRBV19 and TRBJ2-1, with D tentatively TRBD2 (6 bases). V lost 0 bases and J 7 bases, leaving 16 bases between the germline ends. In germline, CDR1 is LNHDA, CDR2 SQIVND (reference sequence). CDR3 length: 16 amino acids. The chain's CDR3 is CASSIDILASGNEQFF. Written as DNA, the CDR3 is TGTGCCAGTAGTATAGATATACTAGCCTCCGGAAATGAGCAGTTCTTC.

Only one count was recorded for this clone. V gene TRBV24-1 combines with J gene TRBJ2-1; D is undetermined. This CDR3 comprises 15 residues. Germline V gives CDR1 KGHDR, CDR2 SFDVKD. V lost 0 bases to trimming and J lost 2 bases, with 7 bases between them. The chain's CDR3 is CATSDLQEPYNEQFF. The CDR3 DNA sequence: TGTGCCACCAGTGATTTGCAGGAACCCTACAATGAGCAGTTCTTC.

V is TRBV7-9 and J is TRBJ2-3; D is ambiguous. The germline V and J ends were trimmed by 4 bases and 3 bases, with 14 bases remaining between them. The CDR3 runs 15 residues. The germline CDR1 and CDR2 sequences are SEHNR and FQNEAQ (reference sequence). CDR3 protein: CASSSPHPRTDTQYF. CDR3 nucleotide sequence: TGTGCCAGCAGCTCCCCTCACCCTAGAACAGATACGCAGTATTTT.

The chain couples TRBV28 to TRBJ1-6, with a weak D call TRBD1 (5 bases). V lost 4 bases, J lost 5 bases, and 21 bases lay in between. The CDR3 contains 18 residues. Germline V gives CDR1 MDHEN, CDR2 SYDVKM. CDR3 sequence: CASSSPYSSGRNNSPLHF. The DNA for the CDR3 is TGTGCCAGCAGTTCCCCTTACTCTTCGGGACGGAATAATTCACCCCTCCACTTT.

The rearrangement joins TRBV21-1 to TRBJ1-4; the listed D gene, TRBD1, was not tested against the DNA. TRBV21-1 is an annotated pseudogene. CDR3 length equals 16 residues. The CDR3 DNA sequence: TGTGCCAGCAGCAAAGGTAAGGGGCCGGCTAATGAAAAACTGTTTTTT. Amino acids: CASSKGKGPANEKLFF.

The chain links TRBV30 to TRBJ1-4, with D uncertain. V gave up 1 base and J gave up 4 bases, with 25 bases separating them. The CDR3 runs 19 residues. Germline V gene lookup returns CDR1 GTSNPN and CDR2 SVGIG (reference sequence). The CDR3 DNA follows: TGTGCCTGGAGTGCATTACAAATCGAAGGGCAGCGAATTAATGAAAAACTGTTTTTT. This sequence encodes CAWSALQIEGQRINEKLFF.

The V call is TRBV19, the J call TRBJ1-1; a possible D gene is TRBD1 (5 bases). The CDR3 spans 15 residues. Trimming removed 7 bases from V and 0 bases from J, with 15 bases in between. Germline V gene sequence: CDR1 LNHDA, CDR2 SQIVND (reference sequence). The CDR3 DNA is TGTGCCAGTACGCCGGGCGGAGGGGTGAACACTGAAGCTTTCTTT. It encodes CASTPGGGVNTEAFF.